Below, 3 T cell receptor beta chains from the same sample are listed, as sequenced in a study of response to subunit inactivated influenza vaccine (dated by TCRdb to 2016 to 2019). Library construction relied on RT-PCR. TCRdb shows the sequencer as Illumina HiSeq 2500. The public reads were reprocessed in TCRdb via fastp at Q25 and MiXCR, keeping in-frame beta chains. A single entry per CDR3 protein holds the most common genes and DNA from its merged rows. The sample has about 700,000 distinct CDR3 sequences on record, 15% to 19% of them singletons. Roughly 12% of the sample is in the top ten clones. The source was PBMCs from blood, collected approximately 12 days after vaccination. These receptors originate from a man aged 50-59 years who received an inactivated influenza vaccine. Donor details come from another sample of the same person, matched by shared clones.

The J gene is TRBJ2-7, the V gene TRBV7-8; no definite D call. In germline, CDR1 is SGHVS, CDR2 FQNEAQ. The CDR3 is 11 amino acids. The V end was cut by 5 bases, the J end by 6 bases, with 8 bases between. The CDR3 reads CASSPDLEQYF. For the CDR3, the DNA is TGTGCCAGCAGCCCCGATCTCGAGCAGTACTTC.

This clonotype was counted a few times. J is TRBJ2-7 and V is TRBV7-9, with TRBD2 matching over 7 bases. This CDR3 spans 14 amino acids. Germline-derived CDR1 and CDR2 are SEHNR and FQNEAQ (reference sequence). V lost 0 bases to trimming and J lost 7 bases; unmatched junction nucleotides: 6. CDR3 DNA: TGTGCCAGCAGCTTAGCGGCTCGAGCGGGGGAGCAGTACTTC. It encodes CASSLAARAGEQYF.

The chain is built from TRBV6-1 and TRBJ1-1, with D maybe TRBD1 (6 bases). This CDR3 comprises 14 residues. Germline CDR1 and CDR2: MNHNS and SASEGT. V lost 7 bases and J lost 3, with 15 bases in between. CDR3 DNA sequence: TGTGCCAGCACCCCTGGGACAATTTACACTGAAGCTTTCTTT. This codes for CASTPGTIYTEAFF.